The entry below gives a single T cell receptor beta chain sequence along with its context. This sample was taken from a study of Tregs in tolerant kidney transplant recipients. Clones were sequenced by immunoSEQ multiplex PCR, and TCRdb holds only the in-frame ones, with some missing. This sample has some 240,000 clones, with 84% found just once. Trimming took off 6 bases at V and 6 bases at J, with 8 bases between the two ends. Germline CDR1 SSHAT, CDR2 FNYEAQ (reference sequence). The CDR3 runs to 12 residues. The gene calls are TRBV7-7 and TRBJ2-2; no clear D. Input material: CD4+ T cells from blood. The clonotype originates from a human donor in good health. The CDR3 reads CASSPHPGELFF. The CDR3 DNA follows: TGTGCCAGCAGTCCCCACCCCGGGGAGCTGTTTTTT.